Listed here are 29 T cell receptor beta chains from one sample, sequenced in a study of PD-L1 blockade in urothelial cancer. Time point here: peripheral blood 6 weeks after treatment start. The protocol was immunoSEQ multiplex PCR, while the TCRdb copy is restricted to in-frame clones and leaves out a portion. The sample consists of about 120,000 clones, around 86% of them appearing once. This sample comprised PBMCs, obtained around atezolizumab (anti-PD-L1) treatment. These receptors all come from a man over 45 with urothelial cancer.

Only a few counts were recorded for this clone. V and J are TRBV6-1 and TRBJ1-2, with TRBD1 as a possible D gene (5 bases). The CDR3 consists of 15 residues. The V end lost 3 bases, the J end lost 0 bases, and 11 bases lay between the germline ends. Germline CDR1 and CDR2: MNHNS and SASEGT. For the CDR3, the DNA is TGTGCCAGCAGTGAGCAGGGCCTAGCTAACTATGGCTACACCTTC. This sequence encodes CASSEQGLANYGYTF.

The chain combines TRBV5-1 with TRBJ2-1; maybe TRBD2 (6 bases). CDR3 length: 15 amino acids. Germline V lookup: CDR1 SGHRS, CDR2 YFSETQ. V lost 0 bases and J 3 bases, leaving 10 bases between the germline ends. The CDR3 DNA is TGCGCCAGCAGCTTGGAACAGCGGGTCTACAATGAGCAGTTCTTC. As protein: CASSLEQRVYNEQFF. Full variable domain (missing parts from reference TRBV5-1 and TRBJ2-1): KAGVTQTPRYLIKTRGQQVTLSCSPISGHRSVSWYQQTPGQGLQFLFEYFSETQRNKGNFPGRFSGRQFSNSRSEMNVSTLELGDSALYLCASSLEQRVYNEQFFGPGTRLTVL.

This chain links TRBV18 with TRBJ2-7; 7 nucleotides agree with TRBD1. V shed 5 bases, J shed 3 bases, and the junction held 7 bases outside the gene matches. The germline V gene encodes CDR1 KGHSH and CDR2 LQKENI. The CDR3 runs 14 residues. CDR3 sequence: CASSGQAKGYEQYF. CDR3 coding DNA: TGTGCCAGCTCAGGACAGGCCAAGGGCTACGAGCAGTACTTC.

The CDR3 spells CASSLSWDRNTEAFF. For the CDR3, the DNA is TGTGCCAGCAGCTTAAGTTGGGACAGGAACACTGAAGCTTTCTTT. This chain joins TRBV11-1 and TRBJ1-1; 7 nucleotides line up with TRBD1. This CDR3 is 15 amino acids long. CDR1 and CDR2 (germline): SGHAT, FQDESV (reference sequence). V lost 2 bases to trimming and J lost 1 base; unmatched junction nucleotides: 4.

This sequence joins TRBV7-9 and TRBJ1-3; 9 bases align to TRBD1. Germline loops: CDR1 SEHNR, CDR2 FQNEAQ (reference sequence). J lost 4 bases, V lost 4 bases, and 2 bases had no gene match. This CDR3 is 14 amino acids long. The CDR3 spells CASSYTGGGNTIYF. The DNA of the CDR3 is TGTGCCAGCAGCTACACAGGGGGCGGAAACACCATATATTTT. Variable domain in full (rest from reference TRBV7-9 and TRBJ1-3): DTGVSQNPRHKITKRGQNVTFRCDPISEHNRLYWYRQTLGQGPEFLTYFQNEAQLEKSRLLSDRFSAERPKGSFSTLEIQRTEQGDSAMYLCASSYTGGGNTIYFGEGSWLTVV.

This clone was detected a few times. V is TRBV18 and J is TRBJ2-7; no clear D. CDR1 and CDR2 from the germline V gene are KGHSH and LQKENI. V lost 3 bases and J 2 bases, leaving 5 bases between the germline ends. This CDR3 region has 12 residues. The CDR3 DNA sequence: TGTGCCAGCTCACCGGCCCCCTACGAGCAGTACTTC. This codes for CASSPAPYEQYF.

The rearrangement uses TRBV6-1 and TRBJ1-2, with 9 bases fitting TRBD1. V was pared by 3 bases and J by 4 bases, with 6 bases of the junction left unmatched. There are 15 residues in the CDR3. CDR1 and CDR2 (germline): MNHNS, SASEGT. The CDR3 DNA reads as TGTGCCAGCAGTGAGGGACAGGGACTAGGCTATGGCTACACCTTC. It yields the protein CASSEGQGLGYGYTF.

The CDR3 sequence is CASSHRGLGEQYF. CDR3 nucleotide sequence: TGTGCCAGCAGTCACCGGGGATTGGGGGAGCAGTACTTC. The rearrangement uses TRBV6-6 and TRBJ2-7, with TRBD2 as a possible D gene (5 bases). This CDR3 spans 13 amino acids. Germline V gene lookup returns CDR1 MNHNY and CDR2 SVGAGI (reference sequence). The germline V and J ends were trimmed by 5 bases and 7 bases, with 15 bases remaining between them.

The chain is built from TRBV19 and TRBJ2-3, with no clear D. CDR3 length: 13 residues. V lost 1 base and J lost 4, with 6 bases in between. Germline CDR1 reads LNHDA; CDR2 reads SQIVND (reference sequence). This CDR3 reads CASSIGRSDTQYF. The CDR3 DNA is TGTGCCAGTAGTATAGGGAGATCAGATACGCAGTATTTT.

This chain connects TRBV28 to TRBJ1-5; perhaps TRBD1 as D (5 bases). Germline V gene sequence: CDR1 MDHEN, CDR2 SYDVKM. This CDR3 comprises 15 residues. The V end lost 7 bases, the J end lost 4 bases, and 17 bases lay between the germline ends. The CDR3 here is CASKNQGGANQPQHF. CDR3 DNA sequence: TGTGCCAGCAAAAACCAGGGTGGGGCGAATCAGCCCCAGCATTTT.

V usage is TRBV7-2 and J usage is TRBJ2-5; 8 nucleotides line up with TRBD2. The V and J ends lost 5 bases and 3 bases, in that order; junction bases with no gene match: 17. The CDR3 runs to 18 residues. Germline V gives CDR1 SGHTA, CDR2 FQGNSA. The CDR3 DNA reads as TGTGCCAGCAGCGTCCCCTACTTAACGGGAGGGCCAAAAGAGACCCAGTACTTC. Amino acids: CASSVPYLTGGPKETQYF.

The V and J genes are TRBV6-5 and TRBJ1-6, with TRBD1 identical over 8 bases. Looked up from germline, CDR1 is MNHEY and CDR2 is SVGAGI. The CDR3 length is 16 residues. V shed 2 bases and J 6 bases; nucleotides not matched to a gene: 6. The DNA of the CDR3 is TGTGCCAGCAGTTACAAATGGACAGGGAGTAATTCACCCCTCCACTTT. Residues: CASSYKWTGSNSPLHF.

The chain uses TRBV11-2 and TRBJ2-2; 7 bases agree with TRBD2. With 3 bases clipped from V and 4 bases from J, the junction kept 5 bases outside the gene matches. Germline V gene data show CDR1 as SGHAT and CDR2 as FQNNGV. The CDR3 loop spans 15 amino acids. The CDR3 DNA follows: TGTGCCAGCAGCTTGGGGGGGAGGACCACCGGGGAGCTGTTTTTT. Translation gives CASSLGGRTTGELFF.

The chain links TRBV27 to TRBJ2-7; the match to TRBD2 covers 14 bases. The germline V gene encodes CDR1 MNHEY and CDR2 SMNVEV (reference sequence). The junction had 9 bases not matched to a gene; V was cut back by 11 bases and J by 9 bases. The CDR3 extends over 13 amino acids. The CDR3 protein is CASQTSGRAVQYF. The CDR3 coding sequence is TGTGCCTCCCAGACTAGCGGGAGGGCCGTGCAGTACTTC.

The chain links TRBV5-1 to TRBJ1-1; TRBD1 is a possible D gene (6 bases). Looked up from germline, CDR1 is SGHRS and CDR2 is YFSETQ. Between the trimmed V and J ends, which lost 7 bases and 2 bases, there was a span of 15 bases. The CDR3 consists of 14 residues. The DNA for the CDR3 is TGCGCCAGCGGAGGGGGGGGGCCCAACACTGAAGCTTTCTTT. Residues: CASGGGGPNTEAFF. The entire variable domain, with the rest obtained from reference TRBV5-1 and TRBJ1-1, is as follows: KAGVTQTPRYLIKTRGQQVTLSCSPISGHRSVSWYQQTPGQGLQFLFEYFSETQRNKGNFPGRFSGRQFSNSRSEMNVSTLELGDSALYLCASGGGGPNTEAFFGQGTRLTVV.

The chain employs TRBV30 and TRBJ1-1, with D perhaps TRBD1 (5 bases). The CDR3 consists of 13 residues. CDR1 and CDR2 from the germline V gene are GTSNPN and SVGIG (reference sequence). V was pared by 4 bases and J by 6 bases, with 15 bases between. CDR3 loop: CAWTKQDWAEAFF. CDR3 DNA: TGTGCCTGGACAAAACAGGATTGGGCTGAAGCTTTCTTT. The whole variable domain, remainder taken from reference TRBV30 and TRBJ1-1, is SQTIHQWPATLVQPVGSPLSLECTVEGTSNPNLYWYRQAAGRGLQLLFYSVGIGQISSEVPQNLSASRPQDRQFILSSKKLLLSDSGFYLCAWTKQDWAEAFFGQGTRLTVV.

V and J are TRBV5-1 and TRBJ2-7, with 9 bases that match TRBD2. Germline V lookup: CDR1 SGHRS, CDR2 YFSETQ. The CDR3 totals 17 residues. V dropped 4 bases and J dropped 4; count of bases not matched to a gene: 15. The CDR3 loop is CASSERGGRAVFYEQYF. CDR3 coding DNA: TGCGCCAGCAGCGAGAGAGGCGGGAGGGCCGTTTTTTACGAGCAGTACTTC.

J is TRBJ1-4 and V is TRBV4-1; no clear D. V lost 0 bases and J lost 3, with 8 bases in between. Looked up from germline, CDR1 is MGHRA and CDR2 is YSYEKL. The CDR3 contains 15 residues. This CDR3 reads CASSQDITANEKLFF. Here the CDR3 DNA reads TGCGCCAGCAGCCAAGATATAACAGCTAATGAAAAACTGTTTTTT.

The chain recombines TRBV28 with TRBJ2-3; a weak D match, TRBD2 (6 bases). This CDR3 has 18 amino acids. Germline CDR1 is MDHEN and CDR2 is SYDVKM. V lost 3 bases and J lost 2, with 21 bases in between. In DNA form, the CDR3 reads TGTGCCAGCAGTTTGGATACGGCGGGACCAGTAATCACAGATACGCAGTATTTT. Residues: CASSLDTAGPVITDTQYF.

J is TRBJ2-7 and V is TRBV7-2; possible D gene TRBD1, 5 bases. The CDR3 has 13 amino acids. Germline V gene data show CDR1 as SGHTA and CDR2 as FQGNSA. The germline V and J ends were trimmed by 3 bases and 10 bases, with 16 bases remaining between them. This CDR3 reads CASSFGQGIDQYF. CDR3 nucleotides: TGTGCCAGCAGCTTTGGGCAGGGAATAGACCAGTACTTC.

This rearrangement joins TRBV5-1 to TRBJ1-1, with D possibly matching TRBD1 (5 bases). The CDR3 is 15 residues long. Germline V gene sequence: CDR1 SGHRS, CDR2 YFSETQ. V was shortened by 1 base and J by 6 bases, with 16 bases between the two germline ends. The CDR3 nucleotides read TGCGCCAGCAGCTTGTCCTCGGGGGAGGGGTCTGAAGCTTTCTTT. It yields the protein CASSLSSGEGSEAFF.

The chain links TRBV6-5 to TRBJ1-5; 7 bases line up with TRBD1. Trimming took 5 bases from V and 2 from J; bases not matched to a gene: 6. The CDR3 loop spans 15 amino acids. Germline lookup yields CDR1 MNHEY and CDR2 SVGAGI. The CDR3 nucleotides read TGTGCCAGCAGTCCGACAGGGTGGCGCAATCAGCCCCAGCATTTT. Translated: CASSPTGWRNQPQHF.

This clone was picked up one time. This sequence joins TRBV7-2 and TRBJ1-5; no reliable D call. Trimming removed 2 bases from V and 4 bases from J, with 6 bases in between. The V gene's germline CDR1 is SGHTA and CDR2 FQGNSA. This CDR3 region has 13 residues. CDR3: CASSLQRNQPQHF. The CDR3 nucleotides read TGTGCCAGCAGCTTACAGAGGAATCAGCCCCAGCATTTT.

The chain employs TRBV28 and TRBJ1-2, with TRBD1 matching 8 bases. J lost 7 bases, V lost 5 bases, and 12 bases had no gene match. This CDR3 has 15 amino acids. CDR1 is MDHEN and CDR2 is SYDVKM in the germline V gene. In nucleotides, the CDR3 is TGTGCCAGCAGTCCCGGGACAGGTTCGTATGGTGGCTACACCTTC. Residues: CASSPGTGSYGGYTF.

The CDR3 loop is CASSPRKGAQEAFF. CDR3 coding DNA: TGTGCCAGCTCACCACGGAAAGGGGCACAGGAGGCTTTCTTT. This chain uses TRBV18 with TRBJ1-1; the D gene is possibly TRBD1 (5 bases). The CDR3 extends over 14 amino acids. The V end was cut by 1 base, the J end by 11 bases, with 17 bases between. The germline CDR1 and CDR2 sequences are KGHSH and LQKENI.

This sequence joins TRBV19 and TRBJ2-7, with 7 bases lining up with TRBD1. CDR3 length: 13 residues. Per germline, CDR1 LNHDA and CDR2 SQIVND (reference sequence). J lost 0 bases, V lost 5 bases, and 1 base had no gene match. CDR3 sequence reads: CASSWDSSYEQYF. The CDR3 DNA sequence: TGTGCCAGTAGTTGGGACAGCTCCTACGAGCAGTACTTC.

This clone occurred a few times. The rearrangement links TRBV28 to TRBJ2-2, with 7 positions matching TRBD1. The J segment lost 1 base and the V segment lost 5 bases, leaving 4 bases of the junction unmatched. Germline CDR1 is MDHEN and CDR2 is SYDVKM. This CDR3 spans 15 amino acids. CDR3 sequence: CASSPTGVNTGELFF. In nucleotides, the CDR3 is TGTGCCAGCAGTCCAACAGGGGTGAACACCGGGGAGCTGTTTTTT.

CDR3 region: CAWSLGLAGRTDTQYF. In nucleotides, the CDR3 is TGTGCCTGGAGTCTAGGACTAGCGGGAAGGACAGATACGCAGTATTTT. The chain recombines TRBV30 with TRBJ2-3; 12 bases are a match to TRBD2. The CDR3 has 16 residues. Germline V gene lookup returns CDR1 GTSNPN and CDR2 SVGIG (reference sequence). The V and J ends lost 2 bases and 3 bases, in that order; junction bases with no gene match: 6. Based on the CDR3 plus reference TRBV30 and TRBJ2-3, the full variable domain is SQTIHQWPATLVQPVGSPLSLECTVEGTSNPNLYWYRQAAGRGLQLLFYSVGIGQISSEVPQNLSASRPQDRQFILSSKKLLLSDSGFYLCAWSLGLAGRTDTQYFGPGTRLTVL.

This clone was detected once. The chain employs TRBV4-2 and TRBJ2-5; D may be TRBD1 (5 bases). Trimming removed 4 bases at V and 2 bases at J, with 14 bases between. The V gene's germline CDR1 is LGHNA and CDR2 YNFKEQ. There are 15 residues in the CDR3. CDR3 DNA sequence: TGTGCCAGCAGCCCCACCCCCGACAGTCAAGAGACCCAGTACTTC. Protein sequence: CASSPTPDSQETQYF.